At least ten counts were recorded for the clone carrying this TCR beta chain. Antigen unknown. The data are from a study of T-cell reconstitution after alpha-beta-depleted transplantation in children. Study-level points and caveats: Several patients had high TCRbeta diversity at day 60; it came from surviving recipient T cells and thymic progenitors. Diversity and T-cell counts at one year after transplant derived mostly from new T cells. It was reported that alpha-beta T cells came from several hundred expanded graft clones (about two months after transplant).

Researchers prepared the TCRbeta library using unique molecular identifiers, the study reports. TCRdb re-called the PCR reads with MiXCR, one entry per CDR3 protein. Of around 670,000 distinct CDR3 sequences in the sample, under 15% were seen once. Germline-derived CDR1 and CDR2 are SGHDT and YYEEEE. Trimming removed 4 bases at V and 5 bases at J, with 15 bases between. The CDR3 spans 14 residues. The chain uses TRBV5-6 and TRBJ2-5; perhaps D is TRBD1 or TRBD2 (5 bases each). Sequenced material: PBMCs, taken before TCRalphabeta/CD19-depleted stem cell transplant. The clonotype was recovered from a girl aged 2-15 years with congenital amegakaryocytic thrombocytopenia, due to receive a stem cell transplant. The CDR3 bases are TGTGCCAGCAGCCCAAGGGGTGCTAGCGAGACCCAGTACTTC. Residues: CASSPRGASETQYF.